Listed below are T cell receptor beta chains from one sample, sequenced in a study of control samples from healthy donors and cancer patients. TCRdb's copy holds only in-frame clones and misses some; the assay was immunoSEQ multiplex PCR. The table has 95,000 to 150,000 clones, around 92% seen once; the top ten hold approximately 0.57%. Sequenced input: PBMCs. The source of these receptors is an elderly man with head and neck cancer. The CDR3 runs from the conserved cysteine through the conserved F or W. D genes are given only for firm matches. Rows may omit the clone size; those that give it use once, few, many or a size class.

v_gene	abundance	j_gene	d_gene	CDR3nt	CDR3aa
TRBV10-1	few	TRBJ2-3	TRBD2	TGCGCCAGCAGTGCCAGCGGGAGTACAGATACGCAGTATTTT	CASSASGSTDTQYF
TRBV3-1/TRBV3-2	.	TRBJ2-3	TRBD2	TGTGCCAGCAGCCATCCGGGACTAGCGGGGGGGCGCACAGATACGCAGTATTTT	CASSHPGLAGGRTDTQYF
TRBV5-4	.	TRBJ1-5	.	TGTGCCAGCAGCCCCGCGGGGAGCAATCAGCCCCAGCATTTT	CASSPAGSNQPQHF
TRBV4-3	.	TRBJ2-7	.	TGCGCCAGCAGCCAAGATAAGGGCAGCCACTACGAGCAGTACTTC	CASSQDKGSHYEQYF
TRBV30	.	TRBJ2-7	TRBD1	TGTGCCTGGGGACAGGGGCCACCCGAGCAGTACTTC	CAWGQGPPEQYF
TRBV28	few	TRBJ1-2	.	TGTGCCAGCAGTTTGGTACGGTATGGCTACACCTTC	CASSLVRYGYTF
TRBV6-1	.	TRBJ2-5	.	TGTGCCAGCAGTGAAGATTTAGTATCGCGGGCCCAGTACTTC	CASSEDLVSRAQYF
TRBV5-1	.	TRBJ2-3	TRBD2	TGCGCCAGCAGCCCTGGACTAGCGGGCACAGATACGCAGTATTTT	CASSPGLAGTDTQYF
TRBV5-1	.	TRBJ2-7	TRBD2	TGCGCCAGCAGCCCCGGGACTAGCGGACTCGAGCAGTACTTC	CASSPGTSGLEQYF
TRBV6-5	.	TRBJ2-3	TRBD2	TGTGCCAGCAGTTACCAGGGACTAGCGGGCACAGATACGCAGTATTTT	CASSYQGLAGTDTQYF
TRBV12-5	.	TRBJ2-7	TRBD1	TGTGCTAGTGGTTTGGGGACAGGGGGTTCCTACGAGCAGTACTTC	CASGLGTGGSYEQYF
TRBV18	.	TRBJ2-7	.	TGTGCCAGCTCATCACGACAGGACGTGGAGCAGTACTTC	CASSSRQDVEQYF
TRBV11-3	.	TRBJ2-2	TRBD1	TGTGCCAGCAGCTTCACCGGGACAGGGGTGACCGGGGAGCTGTTTTTT	CASSFTGTGVTGELFF
TRBV30	.	TRBJ1-4	.	TGTGCCTGGAGTACCCTGGAAAAACTGTTTTTT	CAWSTLEKLFF
TRBV14	.	TRBJ2-3	.	TGTGTCAGCAGCCAAGTTCAAAGCGGACGGGGCAGAGATACGCAGTATTTT	CVSSQVQSGRGRDTQYF
TRBV10-3	.	TRBJ2-2	.	TGTGCCATCAGTGGCTCCCGGGACTTGAACACCGGGGAGCTGTTTTTT	CAISGSRDLNTGELFF
TRBV3-1/TRBV3-2	.	TRBJ2-3	.	TGTGCCAGCAGCCAAGGCAGGAGGTCGGATACGCAGTATTTT	CASSQGRRSDTQYF
TRBV5-6	.	TRBJ1-2	TRBD1	TGTGCCAGCAGCTCACCGGGGACAGGTTACTATGGCTACACCTTC	CASSSPGTGYYGYTF
TRBV29-1	.	TRBJ1-1	TRBD1	TGCAGCGCCCTTGACAGGGCCATGAACACTGAAGCTTTCTTT	CSALDRAMNTEAFF
TRBV9	.	TRBJ1-3	.	TGTGCCAGCAGCGCCCCCGGGGGGGGTAGTGGAAACACCATATATTTT	CASSAPGGGSGNTIYF
TRBV7-2	.	TRBJ2-5	TRBD2	TGTGCCAGCAGTCCAAGGACTAGCCAAGAGACCCAGTACTTC	CASSPRTSQETQYF
TRBV7-9	.	TRBJ1-1	.	TGTGCCAGCAGCTTAAGAGTAAAGGGTCCAGCTTTCTTT	CASSLRVKGPAFF
TRBV5-1	.	TRBJ2-7	TRBD1	TGCGCCAGCGCCTCCGGGACAGAGGGCCACGAGCAGTACTTC	CASASGTEGHEQYF
TRBV6-5	.	TRBJ2-7	TRBD2	TGTGCCAGCAGTTCTAGCGGGGACTCCTACGAGCAGTACTTC	CASSSSGDSYEQYF
TRBV19	.	TRBJ2-6	.	TGTGCCAGTAGGTCCGGGACGGTCTCTGGGGCCAACGTCCTGACTTTC	CASRSGTVSGANVLTF
TRBV25-1	.	TRBJ1-2	.	TGTGCCAGCAGTGATCCAGGGGACTCCTATGGCTACACCTTC	CASSDPGDSYGYTF
TRBV7-2	.	TRBJ2-1	TRBD2	TGTGCCAGCAGCCCTGGTTCGCTAGCGGGGTACAATGAGCAGTTCTTC	CASSPGSLAGYNEQFF
TRBV5-6	once	TRBJ1-3	.	TGTGCCAGCAGCCGTCTCGGGGGCACCATATATTTT	CASSRLGGTIYF
TRBV5-1	.	TRBJ2-2	.	TGCGCCAGCAGCTCGACTAACACCGGGGAGCTGTTTTTT	CASSSTNTGELFF
TRBV6-5	.	TRBJ1-5	.	TGTGCCAGCAGTAACCGACAGGCTTCGGGGCCCCAGCATTTT	CASSNRQASGPQHF
TRBV21-1	.	TRBJ1-1	.	TGTGCCAGCAGTCGGCAGCTTGATGAAGCTTTCTTT	CASSRQLDEAFF
TRBV18	.	TRBJ2-2	.	TGTGCCAGCTCAGCTACAGGGCGCGGCAACACCGGGGAGCTGTTTTTT	CASSATGRGNTGELFF
TRBV2	.	TRBJ1-1	TRBD1	TGTGCCAGCAGCGCAGGGGGTTGGACTGAAGCTTTCTTT	CASSAGGWTEAFF
TRBV18	.	TRBJ2-3	.	TGTGCCAGCTCCCTCCTCCCTAACACAGATACGCAGTATTTT	CASSLLPNTDTQYF
TRBV7-6	.	TRBJ2-1	.	TGTGCCAGCAGTCCGGCACAGGGAGGTTTCGTTGAGCAGTTCTTC	CASSPAQGGFVEQFF
TRBV14	.	TRBJ2-2	.	TGTGCCAGCAGCCACATCCAGGGGTGGAACACCGGGGAGCTGTTTTTT	CASSHIQGWNTGELFF
TRBV7-8	.	TRBJ2-1	TRBD2	TGTGCCAGCAGCTTAGAGATGATGGGGAGGGTCTACAATGAGCAGTTCTTC	CASSLEMMGRVYNEQFF
TRBV7-8	.	TRBJ2-4	TRBD2	TGTGCCAGCAGCCAATCGCCTAGCGGGGTAGCCAAAAACATTCAGTACTTC	CASSQSPSGVAKNIQYF
TRBV7-8	.	TRBJ1-5	TRBD1	TGTGCCAGCAGCCTTCCTCGGGACAGGGGAGATCAGCCCCAGCATTTT	CASSLPRDRGDQPQHF
TRBV12-3/TRBV12-4	.	TRBJ2-3	.	TGTGCCAGCACCGACGGCACAGATACGCAGTATTTT	CASTDGTDTQYF
TRBV7-8	.	TRBJ1-5	.	TGTGCCAGCAGCTCGACACGAAAGCATCAGCCCCAGCATTTT	CASSSTRKHQPQHF
TRBV7-6	.	TRBJ2-1	.	TGTGCCAGCAGCTTCTTAATGGGATCCTACAATGAGCAGTTCTTC	CASSFLMGSYNEQFF
TRBV7-9	.	TRBJ1-5	.	TGTGCCAGCAGTCGAGACAACAGTAATCAGCCCCAGCATTTT	CASSRDNSNQPQHF
TRBV29-1	.	TRBJ2-1	.	TGCAGCGTTGTAGGACTTTTATCGATTTACAATGAGCAGTTCTTC	CSVVGLLSIYNEQFF
TRBV12-2	.	TRBJ1-4	.	TGTGCAAGTCGCTTAGAGGGGACAAAAGCGTATGAAAAACTGTTTTTT	CASRLEGTKAYEKLFF
TRBV11-3	.	TRBJ1-5	.	TGTGCCAGCAGCTTAGAGGCAGGGACGGGGAGCAATCAGCCCCAGCATTTT	CASSLEAGTGSNQPQHF
TRBV19	.	TRBJ1-1	.	TGTGCCAGTGAGGACACCCAGGGGTTTGAAGCTTTCTTT	CASEDTQGFEAFF
TRBV7-2	.	TRBJ1-5	.	TGTGCCAGCAGCCTCGGGACGCTAAATCAGCCCCAGCATTTT	CASSLGTLNQPQHF